This TCR beta chain derives from a study of cytomegalovirus exposure and HLA in healthy donors. PCR primers comprised 60 Vbeta and 13 Jbeta primers. Authors' analysis steps: A later analysis tallied about 80 million unique TCR beta chains, 9 million to 12 million of them shared. Measured with immunoSEQ multiplex PCR; TCRdb has only the in-frame clones, and not every one. Clone size and V and J calls were adopted from that table, with D and trimming inferred from the DNA. The sample carries about 130,000 clones, approximately 86% recorded once. This CDR3 contains 12 residues. Germline V CDR1 and CDR2: SEHNR, FQNEAQ (reference sequence). Findings and limits, study-wide: Analyses of presence and absence presupposed an approximately uniform sequencing depth across donors. V- and J-gene trimming in TCR beta was tied to a missense DCLRE1C variant by an analysis performed later.

Remarks on this clone: Its antigen is as yet unknown. Relative to the germline gene, one junction end is altered; a read error may explain this.

Sample: PBMCs. The chain is built from TRBV7-9 and TRBJ2-7; 7 bases fit TRBD2. This TCR was recovered from a boy aged 5-17 years in good health and CMV-seronegative. The CDR3 reads CSSSPPGTKQYF. The CDR3 DNA sequence: TGTTCCAGCAGCCCCCCCGGGACTAAGCAGTACTTC.